The 18 T cell receptor beta chains given below trace back to one sample, sequenced in a study of T-cell memory formation after mild COVID-19. TCRdb re-called the 5' RACE reads with MiXCR, one entry per CDR3 protein. The sample carries just under 150,000 distinct CDR3 sequences, 5.5% to 7% recorded once. Sequencing used PBMCs or a T cell subset sorted from them (not recorded which). Receptor source: an adult woman who had mild COVID-19 (a few samples of this study predate the infection). Cell type and time point are not known.

This clonotype was picked up many times. This chain joins TRBV29-1 and TRBJ2-7, with D possibly being TRBD1 (5 bases). The CDR3 consists of 13 residues. From germline, CDR1 is SQVTM and CDR2 ANQGSEA. V gave up 3 bases and J gave up 6 bases, with 15 bases separating them. CDR3 residues: CSVEGQGRGEQYF. The CDR3 coding sequence is TGCAGCGTTGAGGGGCAGGGAAGGGGCGAGCAGTACTTC.

This clonotype appeared many times. The chain links TRBV7-2 to TRBJ2-3; D may match TRBD1 or TRBD2 (6 bases each). V was cut by 2 bases and J by 2 bases, with 17 bases left in between. There are 17 residues in the CDR3. The germline V gene has CDR1 SGHTA and CDR2 FQGNSA. CDR3 sequence (DNA): TGTGCCAGCAGCTTACGGGGGCCCTCTATCTACACAGATACGCAGTATTTT. It specifies CASSLRGPSIYTDTQYF. Drawing the rest from reference TRBV7-2 and TRBJ2-3, the complete variable domain is GAGVSQSPSNKVTEKGKDVELRCDPISGHTALYWYRQSLGQGLEFLIYFQGNSAPDKSGLPSDRFSAERTGGSVSTLTIQRTQQEDSAVYLCASSLRGPSIYTDTQYFGPGTRLTVL.

The J gene is TRBJ1-2, the V gene TRBV3-1, with a weak D call TRBD1 (5 bases). The germline V gene encodes CDR1 LGHDT and CDR2 YNNKEL (reference sequence). V was pared by 2 bases and J by 8 bases, with 9 bases between. CDR3 length: 12 residues. The CDR3 loop is CASSQRTLGYTF. The CDR3 bases are TGTGCCAGCAGCCAACGGACACTGGGCTACACCTTC.

V usage is TRBV7-2 and J usage is TRBJ2-3, with D hard to call. This CDR3 has 14 amino acids. Germline assignment: CDR1 SGHTA and CDR2 FQGNSA. V was trimmed by 5 bases and J by 2 bases, leaving 11 bases between them. The CDR3 loop reads CASSRSALTDTQYF. Written as DNA, the CDR3 is TGTGCCAGCAGCCGATCCGCCCTCACAGATACGCAGTATTTT.

The table lists this clonotype with many counts. The V and J genes are TRBV27 and TRBJ2-1; the D gene could be TRBD1 or TRBD2 (6 bases each). Germline CDR1 and CDR2: MNHEY and SMNVEV (reference sequence). The CDR3 has 15 amino acids. V shed 6 bases and J shed 7 bases, with 19 bases lying between them. The chain's CDR3 is CASRHTGTFINEQFF. CDR3 in DNA: TGTGCCAGCAGGCACACAGGGACTTTCATTAATGAGCAGTTCTTC.

The V gene is TRBV7-9, the J gene TRBJ1-1; weak D call: TRBD1 (6 bases). The CDR3 is 13 residues long. CDR1 SEHNR and CDR2 FQNEAQ come from the germline V gene (reference sequence). V was trimmed by 1 base and J by 6 bases, leaving 9 bases between them. The CDR3 nucleotides read TGTGCCAGCAGCTTAGGGGGGGCGGCTGAAGCTTTCTTT. Its translation: CASSLGGAAEAFF.

The table lists this clonotype with a few counts. The V gene is TRBV6-5, the J gene TRBJ1-5; D is possibly TRBD1 (5 bases). CDR3 length: 15 amino acids. Germline CDR1 is MNHEY and CDR2 is SVGAGI. Trimming took off 0 bases at V and 3 bases at J, with 9 bases between the two ends. The CDR3 DNA sequence: TGTGCCAGCAGTTACTCGGGGACCACCAATCAGCCCCAGCATTTT. Translating it yields CASSYSGTTNQPQHF.

This clonotype came up a few times. The chain combines TRBV11-1 with TRBJ2-7; 8 nucleotides line up with TRBD1. Germline V gene sequence: CDR1 SGHAT, CDR2 FQDESV (reference sequence). The CDR3 runs to 14 residues. With 3 bases clipped from V and 4 bases from J, the junction kept 5 bases outside the gene matches. CDR3 nucleotide sequence: TGTGCCAGCAGCTTTCAGGACAGGGCTTACGAGCAGTACTTC. Translating it yields CASSFQDRAYEQYF.

This clonotype was observed many times. The V call is TRBV9, the J call TRBJ2-5, with D perhaps TRBD1 (6 bases). CDR3 size: 15 residues. Per the germline V gene, CDR1 is SGDLS and CDR2 is YYNGEE. V shed 0 bases and J shed 4 bases, with 13 bases lying between them. CDR3 nucleotides: TGTGCCAGCAGCGTAGGGGGCAGGGGACGAGAGACCCAGTACTTC. It yields the protein CASSVGGRGRETQYF.

The rearrangement joins TRBV3-1 to TRBJ2-7, with 8 bases matching TRBD1. The CDR3 loop spans 15 amino acids. Germline values: CDR1 LGHDT, CDR2 YNNKEL (reference sequence). V was pared by 4 bases and J by 6 bases, with 11 bases of the junction left unmatched. The DNA of the CDR3 is TGTGCCAGCAGCCCCAGAGCAGGGGGCGAGGGCGAGCAGTACTTC. Its translation: CASSPRAGGEGEQYF.

The chain carries TRBV6-5 and TRBJ2-2; D is unresolved. V was trimmed by 6 bases and J by 6 bases, leaving 17 bases between them. The CDR3 runs to 15 residues. The germline V gene encodes CDR1 MNHEY and CDR2 SVGAGI. Here the CDR3 reads CASSQSPGRAGELFF. In nucleotides, the CDR3 is TGTGCCAGCAGCCAATCTCCAGGCCGGGCCGGGGAGCTGTTTTTT.

This clonotype appeared many times. This chain links TRBV20-1 with TRBJ2-2, with D unclear. The germline CDR1 and CDR2 sequences are DFQATT and SNEGSKA (reference sequence). V was pared by 3 bases and J by 1 base, with 3 bases between. The CDR3 has 12 amino acids. In DNA, the CDR3 is TGCAGTGCTAGTAAGAACACCGGGGAGCTGTTTTTT. As protein: CSASKNTGELFF.

In this sample, this clonotype turned up many times. The chain uses TRBV5-1 and TRBJ2-3, with 7 bases aligning to TRBD2. The junction had 3 bases not matched to a gene; V was cut back by 1 base and J by 1 base. Germline CDR1 and CDR2: SGHRS and YFSETQ. The CDR3 contains 15 residues. The CDR3 spells CASSLNLAGTDTQYF. The DNA of the CDR3 is TGCGCCAGCAGCTTGAACCTAGCGGGCACAGATACGCAGTATTTT.

This clonotype was counted at least ten times. The chain is built from TRBV5-1 and TRBJ2-7, with 9 bases fitting TRBD1. V dropped 4 bases and J dropped 0; count of bases not matched to a gene: 8. Looked up from germline, CDR1 is SGHRS and CDR2 is YFSETQ. The CDR3 is made up of 16 amino acids. This CDR3 is CASSPRGQGHSYEQYF. The CDR3 DNA sequence: TGCGCCAGCAGCCCGCGGGGACAGGGTCACTCCTACGAGCAGTACTTC.

At least ten counts were recorded for this clonotype. The chain couples TRBV7-9 to TRBJ1-1; the match to TRBD1 covers 8 bases. V trimming: 6 bases; J trimming: 4 bases; junction bases outside the gene matches: 4. The CDR3 loop spans 13 amino acids. CDR1 is SEHNR and CDR2 is FQNEAQ in the germline V gene (reference sequence). CDR3 in amino acids: CASRDREGTEAFF. The CDR3 region has the DNA TGTGCCAGCAGGGACAGGGAGGGCACTGAAGCTTTCTTT.

V and J are TRBV5-1 and TRBJ2-7, with D tentatively TRBD1 (5 bases). CDR1 and CDR2 (germline): SGHRS, YFSETQ. The length of the CDR3 is 15 residues. The V end was cut by 0 bases, the J end by 2 bases, with 12 bases between. This chain's CDR3 is CASSLEGERPYEQYF. The CDR3, as DNA: TGCGCCAGCAGCTTGGAAGGGGAAAGGCCCTACGAGCAGTACTTC.

This clonotype has only a few counts. The chain has TRBV6-5 and TRBJ2-3, with TRBD2 matching 7 bases. This CDR3 is built from 14 residues. Trimming at V came to 2 bases and at J to 6 bases, leaving 5 bases not matched to a gene. Germline assignment: CDR1 MNHEY and CDR2 SVGAGI. The CDR3: CASSYGGRSDTQYF. Here the CDR3 DNA reads TGTGCCAGCAGTTACGGCGGGAGAAGTGATACGCAGTATTTT.

CDR3 residues: CASRGWGETQYF. The CDR3 region has the DNA TGCGCCAGCAGAGGCTGGGGGGAGACCCAGTACTTC. The gene calls are TRBV4-1 and TRBJ2-5; D possibly matches TRBD1 or TRBD2 (5 bases each). Trimming took off 6 bases at V and 5 bases at J, with 10 bases between the two ends. Per germline, CDR1 MGHRA and CDR2 YSYEKL. CDR3 size: 12 residues.